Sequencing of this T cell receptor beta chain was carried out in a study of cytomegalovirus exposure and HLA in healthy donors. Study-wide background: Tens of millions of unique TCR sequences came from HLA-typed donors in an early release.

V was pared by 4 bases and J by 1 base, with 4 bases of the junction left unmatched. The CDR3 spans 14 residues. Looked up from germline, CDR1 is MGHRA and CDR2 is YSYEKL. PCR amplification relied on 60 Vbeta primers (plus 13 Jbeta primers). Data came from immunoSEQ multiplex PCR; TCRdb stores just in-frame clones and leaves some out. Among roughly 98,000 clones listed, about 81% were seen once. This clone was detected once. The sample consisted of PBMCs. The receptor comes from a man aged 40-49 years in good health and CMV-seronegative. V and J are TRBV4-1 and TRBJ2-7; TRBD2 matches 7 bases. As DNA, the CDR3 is TGCGCCAGCAGCCCCGGGGAGGGTTCCTACGAGCAGTACTTC. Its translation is CASSPGEGSYEQYF.